Listed here are 31 T cell receptor beta chains from one sample, sequenced in a study of OX40 agonist ivuxolimab in advanced cancers. The table came from immunoSEQ multiplex PCR; TCRdb's copy has only in-frame clones and leaves some out. The table records approximately 94,000 clones, 75% to 90% of them present only once. The specimen comprised CD4+ or CD8+ T cells sorted from blood, sampled in a trial of the OX40 agonist ivuxolimab. These TCRs come from an adult with an advanced solid tumor such as melanoma, head and neck, liver or kidney cancer.

V is TRBV4-2 and J is TRBJ1-4; D is unclear. CDR1 is LGHNA and CDR2 is YNFKEQ in the germline V gene. V lost 2 bases and J lost 7, with 17 bases in between. The CDR3 spans 16 residues. The CDR3: CASSQFIKGSGEKLFF. CDR3 nucleotide sequence: TGTGCCAGCAGCCAATTTATCAAAGGGTCTGGTGAAAAACTGTTTTTT.

This clone was recorded a few times. V and J are TRBV15 and TRBJ2-7; D is undetermined. The CDR3 is 14 residues long. Germline assignment: CDR1 LNHNV and CDR2 YYDKDF (reference sequence). Trimming left V 6 bases short and J 6 bases short, with 18 bases between. CDR3 loop: CATRDGRVRREQYF. The DNA of the CDR3 is TGTGCCACCAGAGATGGAAGGGTTCGTCGCGAGCAGTACTTC.

The chain uses TRBV5-4 and TRBJ2-5; 11 nucleotides agree with TRBD1. Germline V CDR1 and CDR2: SGHNT, YYREEE (reference sequence). The CDR3 spans 15 residues. V lost 5 bases to trimming and J lost 4 bases; unmatched junction nucleotides: 7. As DNA, the CDR3 is TGTGCCAGCAGTCCCGGGACAGGGGGAGGAGAGACCCAGTACTTC. Amino acids: CASSPGTGGGETQYF.

The V call is TRBV2, the J call TRBJ1-4, with a possible D match to TRBD1 (5 bases). The germline V gene has CDR1 SNHLY and CDR2 FYNNEI. Trimming took off 4 bases at V and 8 bases at J, with 11 bases between the two ends. The CDR3 length is 13 residues. As DNA, the CDR3 is TGTGCCAGCAGTGGGGGGACGGGAGAAAAACTGTTTTTT. Translation gives CASSGGTGEKLFF.

The chain links TRBV11-2 to TRBJ1-6, with D tentatively TRBD1 (5 bases). The CDR3 consists of 15 residues. Trimming removed 3 bases at V and 8 bases at J, with 14 bases between. The germline V gene encodes CDR1 SGHAT and CDR2 FQNNGV. The CDR3 DNA reads as TGTGCCAGCAGCTTGGGGGGTGGGGGGTATTCACCCCTCCACTTT. This encodes CASSLGGGGYSPLHF.

The J gene is TRBJ1-5, the V gene TRBV27, with 7 bases lining up with TRBD1. From germline, CDR1 is MNHEY and CDR2 SMNVEV (reference sequence). V gave up 3 bases and J gave up 5 bases; unmatched junction bases: 7. CDR3 size: 15 residues. For the CDR3, the DNA is TGTGCCAGCAGTTTCGGCACAGGGGTTTATCAGCCCCAGCATTTT. Its protein product is CASSFGTGVYQPQHF.

In nucleotides, the CDR3 is TGTGCCAGTAGTATCCCGGGAGGCCAGCCCCAGCATTTT. Encoded protein: CASSIPGGQPQHF. The chain uses TRBV19 and TRBJ1-5; D is ambiguous. The CDR3 contains 13 residues. The ends were cut back, 3 bases at V and 7 bases at J, with 10 bases in the middle. Germline CDR1 reads LNHDA; CDR2 reads SQIVND (reference sequence).

The gene calls are TRBV6-4 and TRBJ2-7; 8 nucleotides match TRBD1. Looked up from germline, CDR1 is MRHNA and CDR2 is SNTAGT. V dropped 6 bases and J dropped 7; count of bases not matched to a gene: 11. This CDR3 comprises 14 residues. CDR3 in amino acids: CASSPTGVIREQYF. CDR3 nucleotides: TGTGCCAGCAGCCCGACAGGGGTTATTAGGGAGCAGTACTTC.

The CDR3 spells CASSSQGVDTGELFF. CDR3 in DNA: TGTGCCAGCAGTTCGCAGGGTGTGGACACCGGGGAGCTGTTTTTT. The chain joins TRBV2 to TRBJ2-2; tentative D call: TRBD1 (5 bases). Looked up from germline, CDR1 is SNHLY and CDR2 is FYNNEI. CDR3 size: 15 residues. The ends were cut back, 5 bases at V and 3 bases at J, with 13 bases in the middle.

The chain recombines TRBV19 with TRBJ1-5; D call uncertain. V was trimmed by 5 bases and J by 2 bases, leaving 7 bases between them. The length of the CDR3 is 13 residues. Per the germline V gene, CDR1 is LNHDA and CDR2 is SQIVND (reference sequence). The CDR3 is CASSPEGNQPQHF. CDR3 in DNA: TGTGCCAGTAGTCCCGAGGGCAATCAGCCCCAGCATTTT.

V usage is TRBV19 and J usage is TRBJ1-5, with no clear D. Germline V gene lookup returns CDR1 LNHDA and CDR2 SQIVND (reference sequence). Trimming stripped 5 bases from V and 6 bases from J, with 8 bases between. The CDR3 contains 12 residues. The CDR3 nucleotides are TGTGCCAGTAGTCCAAAAGTTCAGCCCCAGCATTTT. Amino acids: CASSPKVQPQHF.

The chain joins TRBV27 to TRBJ2-1; D might be TRBD1 or TRBD2, each matching 5 bases. The CDR3 is made up of 17 amino acids. Germline V gives CDR1 MNHEY, CDR2 SMNVEV (reference sequence). V shed 5 bases and J shed 3 bases, with 20 bases lying between them. The CDR3 sequence: CASSDPLRDGGYNEQFF. The CDR3 DNA follows: TGTGCCAGCAGTGACCCGCTCCGGGACGGAGGCTACAATGAGCAGTTCTTC.

This chain connects TRBV30 to TRBJ1-1; the D is unclear. Trimming left V 5 bases short and J 2 bases short, with 9 bases between. The CDR3 contains 12 residues. Germline V CDR1 and CDR2: GTSNPN, SVGIG (reference sequence). For the CDR3, the DNA is TGTGCCTGGTCACGGGTAAACACTGAAGCTTTCTTT. Its protein is CAWSRVNTEAFF.

CDR3 DNA: TGTGCCAGCAGCTTAGGGATTGGAAACACCATATATTTT. It translates to CASSLGIGNTIYF. J is TRBJ1-3 and V is TRBV5-6; D is uncertain. Germline V gene data show CDR1 as SGHDT and CDR2 as YYEEEE. The CDR3 covers 13 residues. V was pared by 2 bases and J by 3 bases, with 6 bases between.

The chain recombines TRBV5-1 with TRBJ2-1; 7 bases are shared with TRBD1. V shed 4 bases and J 9 bases; nucleotides not matched to a gene: 7. Germline V gene data show CDR1 as SGHRS and CDR2 as YFSETQ. CDR3 size: 13 residues. CDR3 residues: CASSPDRVGEQFF. In DNA, the CDR3 is TGCGCCAGCAGCCCCGACAGGGTGGGTGAGCAGTTCTTC. The full variable domain, with the rest looked up from reference TRBV5-1 and TRBJ2-1, is KAGVTQTPRYLIKTRGQQVTLSCSPISGHRSVSWYQQTPGQGLQFLFEYFSETQRNKGNFPGRFSGRQFSNSRSEMNVSTLELGDSALYLCASSPDRVGEQFFGPGTRLTVL.

The chain is built from TRBV5-1 and TRBJ1-4, with 8 positions matching TRBD1. In germline, CDR1 is SGHRS, CDR2 YFSETQ. V dropped 4 bases and J dropped 7; count of bases not matched to a gene: 15. This CDR3 region has 17 residues. The CDR3 nucleotides are TGCGCCAGCAGCGGAACAGGGGGGCTCCTTAGAGGTGAAAAACTGTTTTTT. Amino acid sequence: CASSGTGGLLRGEKLFF.

V gene TRBV27 combines with J gene TRBJ1-1, with a tentative D call TRBD1 (5 bases). The length of the CDR3 is 16 residues. V dropped 5 bases and J dropped 4 bases, with 20 bases sitting between them. Germline V CDR1 and CDR2: MNHEY, SMNVEV (reference sequence). The CDR3 spells CASSPRPGRLSTEAFF. DNA of the CDR3: TGTGCCAGCAGTCCCCGTCCAGGGAGGCTCAGCACTGAAGCTTTCTTT.

The chain recombines TRBV19 with TRBJ2-1, with D tentatively TRBD2 (5 bases). The length of the CDR3 is 12 residues. V was trimmed by 6 bases and J by 6 bases, leaving 9 bases between them. CDR1 is LNHDA, CDR2 SQIVND, per germline (reference sequence). The CDR3 coding sequence is TGTGCCAGTAGGGAGGTAGGCAATGAGCAGTTCTTC. Amino acid sequence: CASREVGNEQFF.

The chain is built from TRBV15 and TRBJ2-1; 8 nucleotides line up with TRBD2. CDR1 and CDR2 from the germline V gene are LNHNV and YYDKDF (reference sequence). CDR3 size: 14 residues. J gave up 10 bases and V 6 bases, and 11 bases lay outside the gene matches. The chain's CDR3 is CATSGGTRGSEQFF. The CDR3 DNA is TGTGCCACCAGTGGTGGGACTAGAGGCAGCGAGCAGTTCTTC.

J is TRBJ2-1 and V is TRBV29-1, with D unresolved. This CDR3 is 14 amino acids long. The V end lost 4 bases, the J end lost 0 bases, and 10 bases lay between the germline ends. Germline V gene data show CDR1 as SQVTM and CDR2 as ANQGSEA. The CDR3 DNA follows: TGCAGCGTTGGCCAAGCTAGCTCCTACAATGAGCAGTTCTTC. Translation gives CSVGQASSYNEQFF.

In its sample, this clone was seen once. This chain joins TRBV9 and TRBJ2-6; D remains unclear. The CDR3 runs 14 residues. Germline CDR1 and CDR2: SGDLS and YYNGEE. The V gene lost 0 bases and the J gene lost 2 bases, with 3 bases spanning the gap. In nucleotides, the CDR3 is TGTGCCAGCAGCGTAGCCCCTGGGGCCAACGTCCTGACTTTC. It is translated as CASSVAPGANVLTF.

The chain is built from TRBV30 and TRBJ1-1; no definite D call. The CDR3 contains 13 residues. Deletions cut 2 bases from V and 5 bases from J, with 12 bases between. Germline values: CDR1 GTSNPN, CDR2 SVGIG (reference sequence). CDR3 sequence: CAWSRTLGTEAFF. Here the CDR3 DNA reads TGTGCCTGGAGTCGGACCCTCGGGACTGAAGCTTTCTTT.

V and J are TRBV6-1 and TRBJ1-2; tentatively, D is TRBD1 (5 bases). This CDR3 has 16 amino acids. Germline values: CDR1 MNHNS, CDR2 SASEGT. The germline V and J ends were trimmed by 1 base and 5 bases, with 17 bases remaining between them. The CDR3 loop is CASSEDPIGARYGYTF. DNA for the CDR3: TGTGCCAGCAGTGAAGACCCCATCGGGGCCAGGTATGGCTACACCTTC.

This clone was counted a single time. V is TRBV19 and J is TRBJ2-3; 9 nucleotides align to TRBD1. Germline values: CDR1 LNHDA, CDR2 SQIVND (reference sequence). The CDR3 spans 16 residues. V was clipped by 4 bases and J by 2 bases; unmatched bases: 7. The CDR3 DNA sequence: TGTGCCAGTAGTAGCGGGACAGGGCAGATCACAGATACGCAGTATTTT. Protein product: CASSSGTGQITDTQYF.

The chain is built from TRBV10-3 and TRBJ1-5; 10 nucleotides align to TRBD1. The length of the CDR3 is 13 residues. Per the germline V gene, CDR1 is ENHRY and CDR2 is SYGVKD. V trimming: 6 bases; J trimming: 5 bases; junction bases outside the gene matches: 1. For the CDR3, the DNA is TGTGCCATCAGAGGACAGGGGGATCAGCCCCAGCATTTT. Residues: CAIRGQGDQPQHF.

In DNA, the CDR3 is TGTGCCAGCAGCCCCACCGGACAGAGTAACTATGGCTACACCTTC. It specifies CASSPTGQSNYGYTF. This rearrangement joins TRBV7-3 to TRBJ1-2; perhaps TRBD1 as D (6 bases). The CDR3 totals 15 residues. The V end was cut by 5 bases, the J end by 1 base, with 14 bases between. Germline-derived CDR1 and CDR2 are SGHTA and FQGTGA.

V is TRBV4-1 and J is TRBJ2-1; D perhaps matches TRBD2 (6 bases). The germline V gene has CDR1 MGHRA and CDR2 YSYEKL. CDR3 length equals 13 residues. V lost 1 base, J lost 11 bases, and 12 bases lay in between. CDR3 bases: TGCGCCAGCAGCCAAGGGGAGGCAGTGAAGCAGTTCTTC. Protein: CASSQGEAVKQFF.

This clone was counted a single time. The gene calls are TRBV19 and TRBJ1-2; D ambiguous. The length of the CDR3 is 14 residues. CDR1 is LNHDA, CDR2 SQIVND, per germline (reference sequence). V lost 3 bases and J 1 base, leaving 9 bases between the germline ends. As DNA, the CDR3 is TGTGCCAGTAGTATCGCCCTTGATAACTATGGCTACACCTTC. It specifies CASSIALDNYGYTF.

The genes are TRBV2 and TRBJ1-5; D remains ambiguous. V shed 7 bases and J shed 1 base, with 14 bases lying between them. Germline V lookup: CDR1 SNHLY, CDR2 FYNNEI. The CDR3 is 15 amino acids. The CDR3 nucleotides read TGTGCCAGCAATCGAGGGCTGAGGAGCAATCAGCCCCAGCATTTT. It yields the protein CASNRGLRSNQPQHF.

This CDR3 is CASSLGGSTDTQYF. The CDR3 DNA is TGTGCCAGTAGCTTAGGGGGGAGCACAGATACGCAGTATTTT. The chain has TRBV19 and TRBJ2-3; D could derive from TRBD1 or TRBD2 (6 bases each). The CDR3 has 14 amino acids. V was trimmed by 6 bases and J by 0 bases, leaving 10 bases between them. CDR1 and CDR2 (germline): LNHDA, SQIVND (reference sequence).

This clone was picked up one time. V usage is TRBV27 and J usage is TRBJ1-5; D not certain. CDR1 and CDR2 from the germline V gene are MNHEY and SMNVEV (reference sequence). V was clipped by 5 bases and J by 1 base, with 12 bases between them. CDR3 length: 15 residues. CDR3 residues: CASSTRGLSNQPQHF. In nucleotides, the CDR3 is TGTGCCAGCAGTACCCGAGGGCTGAGCAATCAGCCCCAGCATTTT.